The TCR beta chain described here comes from a study of CD8+CD57+ T cells in acquired aplastic anemia. Both TCR beta VDJ combination and CDR3 sequence profiling were carried out. Genomic DNA was the template for this profiling. TCRdb reprocessed the reads via MiXCR and lists one record per CDR3 protein. The sample includes about 190,000 distinct CDR3 sequences, around 45% of them seen just once. CD8+CD57+ cell expansion, shown by flow cytometry, had occurred in the patients selected for sequencing. CDR1 is LNHDA and CDR2 is SQIVND in the germline V gene (reference sequence). Trimming took 6 bases from V and 9 from J, leaving 15 bases between them. This CDR3 region has 13 residues. This clonotype was seen only a few times.

The sequenced material came from sorted CD4+, CD8+, or CD8+CD57+ T cells (not recorded which) from PBMCs. This TCR came from a human donor with aplastic anemia. This chain links TRBV19 with TRBJ2-1; D may be TRBD1 or TRBD2 (5 bases each). DNA of the CDR3: TGTGCCAGTAGGGGCGCCGGGGCGACTGAGCAGTTCTTC. Amino acids: CASRGAGATEQFF.